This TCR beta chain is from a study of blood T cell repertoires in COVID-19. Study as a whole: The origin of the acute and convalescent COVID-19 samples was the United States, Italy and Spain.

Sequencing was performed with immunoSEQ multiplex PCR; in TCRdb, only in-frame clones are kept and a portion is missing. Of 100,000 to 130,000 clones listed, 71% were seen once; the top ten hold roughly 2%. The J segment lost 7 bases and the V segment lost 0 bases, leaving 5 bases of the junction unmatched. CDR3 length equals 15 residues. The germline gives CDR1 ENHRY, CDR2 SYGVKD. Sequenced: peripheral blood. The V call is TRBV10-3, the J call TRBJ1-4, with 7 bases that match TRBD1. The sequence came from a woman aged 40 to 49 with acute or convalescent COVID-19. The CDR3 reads CAISESRGDSEKLFF. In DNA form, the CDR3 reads TGTGCCATCAGTGAGTCGAGGGGGGACAGTGAAAAACTGTTTTTT.